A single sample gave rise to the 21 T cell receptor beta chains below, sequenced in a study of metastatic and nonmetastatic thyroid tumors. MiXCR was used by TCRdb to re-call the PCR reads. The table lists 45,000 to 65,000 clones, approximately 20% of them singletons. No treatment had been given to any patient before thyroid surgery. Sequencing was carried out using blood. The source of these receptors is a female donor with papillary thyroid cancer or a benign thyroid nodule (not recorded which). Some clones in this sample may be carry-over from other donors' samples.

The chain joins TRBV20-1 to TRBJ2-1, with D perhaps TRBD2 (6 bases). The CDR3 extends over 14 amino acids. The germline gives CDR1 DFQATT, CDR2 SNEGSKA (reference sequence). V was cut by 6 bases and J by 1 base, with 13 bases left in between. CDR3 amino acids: CSANQGGSYNEQFF. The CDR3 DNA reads TGCAGTGCAAACCAAGGAGGGTCCTACAATGAGCAGTTCTTC.

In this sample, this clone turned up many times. In DNA, the CDR3 is TGTGCCAGCAGTTTATTACAGGGGCTATACAATGAGCAGTTCTTC. This gives the protein CASSLLQGLYNEQFF. V usage is TRBV27 and J usage is TRBJ2-1; 7 bases map to TRBD1. Germline CDR1 MNHEY, CDR2 SMNVEV (reference sequence). The CDR3 runs to 15 residues. The V gene end was trimmed by 1 base and the J gene end by 4 bases; junction bases not matched to a gene: 4.

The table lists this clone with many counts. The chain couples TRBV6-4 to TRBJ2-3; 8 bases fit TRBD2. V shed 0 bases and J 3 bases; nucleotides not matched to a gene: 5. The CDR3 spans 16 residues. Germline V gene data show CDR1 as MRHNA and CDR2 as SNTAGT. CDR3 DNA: TGTGCCAGCAGTGACTCTGGACTAGCAGATACAGATACGCAGTATTTT. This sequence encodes CASSDSGLADTDTQYF.

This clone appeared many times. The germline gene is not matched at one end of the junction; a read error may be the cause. The CDR3 region is CASSLAVGGRTYEQYF. The DNA for the CDR3 is TGTGCCAGCAGCCTAGCGGTAGGCGGGAGGACCTACGAGCAGTACTTC. The gene calls are TRBV7-2 and TRBJ2-7, with 8 bases aligning to TRBD2. The CDR3 is made up of 16 amino acids. From germline, CDR1 is SGHTA and CDR2 FQGNSA.

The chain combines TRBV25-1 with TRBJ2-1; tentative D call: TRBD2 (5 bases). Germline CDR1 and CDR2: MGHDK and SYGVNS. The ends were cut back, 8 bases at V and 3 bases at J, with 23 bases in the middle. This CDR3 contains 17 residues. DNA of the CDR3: TGTGCCAGCCGTCCGACTATCGGAAATCCTCGCTACAATGAGCAGTTCTTC. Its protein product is CASRPTIGNPRYNEQFF. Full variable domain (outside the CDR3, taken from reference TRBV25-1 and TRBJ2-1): EADIYQTPRYLVIGTGKKITLECSQTMGHDKMYWYQQDPGMELHLIHYSYGVNSTEKGDLSSESTVSRIRTEHFPLTLESARPSHTSQYLCASRPTIGNPRYNEQFFGPGTRLTVL.

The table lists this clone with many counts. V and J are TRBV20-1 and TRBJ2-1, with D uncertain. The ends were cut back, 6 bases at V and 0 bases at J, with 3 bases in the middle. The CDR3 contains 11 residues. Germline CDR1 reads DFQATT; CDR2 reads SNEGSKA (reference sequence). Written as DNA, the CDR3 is TGCAGTGCGGACTCCTACAATGAGCAGTTCTTC. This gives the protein CSADSYNEQFF.

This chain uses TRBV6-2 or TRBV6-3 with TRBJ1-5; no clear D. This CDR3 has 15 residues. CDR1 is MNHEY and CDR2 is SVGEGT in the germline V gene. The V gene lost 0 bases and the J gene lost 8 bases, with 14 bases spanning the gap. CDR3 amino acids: CASSYSRSWPEPQHF. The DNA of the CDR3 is TGTGCCAGCAGTTACTCTCGGTCATGGCCAGAGCCCCAGCATTTT.

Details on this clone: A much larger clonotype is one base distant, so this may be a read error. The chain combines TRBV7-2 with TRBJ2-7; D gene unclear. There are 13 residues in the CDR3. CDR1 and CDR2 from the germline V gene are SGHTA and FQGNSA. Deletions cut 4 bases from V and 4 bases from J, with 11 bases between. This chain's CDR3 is CASSSTRLYEQYF. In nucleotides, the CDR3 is TGTGCCAGCAGCTCAACCAGGTTATACGAGCAGTACTTC.

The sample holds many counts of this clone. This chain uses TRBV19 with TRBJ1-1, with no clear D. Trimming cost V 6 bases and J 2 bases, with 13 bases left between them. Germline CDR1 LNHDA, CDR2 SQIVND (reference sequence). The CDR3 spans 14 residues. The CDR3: CASRTLHPNTEAFF. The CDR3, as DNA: TGTGCCAGTAGGACCCTTCACCCCAACACTGAAGCTTTCTTT.

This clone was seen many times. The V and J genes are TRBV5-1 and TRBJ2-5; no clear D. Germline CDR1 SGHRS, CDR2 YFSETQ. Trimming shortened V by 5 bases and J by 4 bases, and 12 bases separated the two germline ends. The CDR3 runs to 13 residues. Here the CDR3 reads CASRHWGLETQYF. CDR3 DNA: TGCGCCAGCAGACACTGGGGTTTAGAGACCCAGTACTTC.

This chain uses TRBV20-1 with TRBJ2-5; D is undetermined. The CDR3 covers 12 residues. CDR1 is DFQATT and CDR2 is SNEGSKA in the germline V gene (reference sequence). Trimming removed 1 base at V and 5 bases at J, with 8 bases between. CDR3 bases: TGCAGTGCTAGAGTCGGGTGCGAGACCCAGTACTTC. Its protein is CSARVGCETQYF.

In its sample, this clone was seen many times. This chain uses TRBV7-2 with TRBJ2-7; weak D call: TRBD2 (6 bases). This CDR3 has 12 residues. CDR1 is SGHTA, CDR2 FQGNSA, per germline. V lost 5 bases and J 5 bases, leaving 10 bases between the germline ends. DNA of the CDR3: TGTGCCAGCAGCCGACTAGTCAACGAGCAGTACTTC. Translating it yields CASSRLVNEQYF.

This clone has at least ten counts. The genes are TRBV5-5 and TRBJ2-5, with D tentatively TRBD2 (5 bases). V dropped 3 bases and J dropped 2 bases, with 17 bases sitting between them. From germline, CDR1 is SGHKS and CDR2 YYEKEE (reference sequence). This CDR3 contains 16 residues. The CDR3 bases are TGTGCCAGCAGCTCCAGGAGGACGGACTCGCAAGAGACCCAGTACTTC. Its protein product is CASSSRRTDSQETQYF.

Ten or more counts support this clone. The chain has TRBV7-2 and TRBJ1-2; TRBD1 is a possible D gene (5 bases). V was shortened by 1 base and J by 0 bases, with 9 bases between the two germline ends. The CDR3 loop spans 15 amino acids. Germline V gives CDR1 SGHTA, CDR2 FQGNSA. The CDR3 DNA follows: TGTGCCAGCAGCTTAGACATAGGGGCTAACTATGGCTACACCTTC. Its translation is CASSLDIGANYGYTF. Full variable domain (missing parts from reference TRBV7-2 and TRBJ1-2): GAGVSQSPSNKVTEKGKDVELRCDPISGHTALYWYRQSLGQGLEFLIYFQGNSAPDKSGLPSDRFSAERTGGSVSTLTIQRTQQEDSAVYLCASSLDIGANYGYTFGSGTRLTVV.

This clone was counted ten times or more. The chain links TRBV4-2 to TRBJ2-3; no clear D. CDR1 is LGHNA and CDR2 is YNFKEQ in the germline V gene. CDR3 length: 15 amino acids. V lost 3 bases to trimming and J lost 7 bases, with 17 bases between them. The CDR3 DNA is TGTGCCAGCAGCCAGTTCGCGTCAGCCCTCTATACGCAGTATTTT. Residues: CASSQFASALYTQYF.

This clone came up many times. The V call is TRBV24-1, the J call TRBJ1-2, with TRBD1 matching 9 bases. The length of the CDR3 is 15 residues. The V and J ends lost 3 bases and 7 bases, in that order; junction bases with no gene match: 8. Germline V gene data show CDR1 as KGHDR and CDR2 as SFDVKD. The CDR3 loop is CATSDPLDRGLGYTF. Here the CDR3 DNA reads TGTGCCACCAGTGATCCATTGGACAGGGGTCTTGGCTACACCTTC.

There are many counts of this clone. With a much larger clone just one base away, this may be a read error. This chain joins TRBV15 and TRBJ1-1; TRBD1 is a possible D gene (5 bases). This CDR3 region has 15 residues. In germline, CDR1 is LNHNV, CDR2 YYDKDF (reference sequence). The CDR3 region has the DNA TGTGCCCCCAGCTGGGGAGGGGCCGCGAACACTGAAGCTTTCTTT. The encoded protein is CAPSWGGAANTEAFF. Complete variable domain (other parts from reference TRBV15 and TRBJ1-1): DAMVIQNPRYQVTQFGKPVTLSCSQTLNHNVMYWYQQKSSQAPKLLFHYYDKDFNNEADTPDNFQSRRPNTSFCFLDIRSPGLGDTAMYLCAPSWGGAANTEAFFGQGTRLTVV.

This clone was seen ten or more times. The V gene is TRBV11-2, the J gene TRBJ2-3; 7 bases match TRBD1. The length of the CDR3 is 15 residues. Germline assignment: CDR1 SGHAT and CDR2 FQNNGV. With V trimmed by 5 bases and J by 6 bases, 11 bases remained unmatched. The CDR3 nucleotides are TGTGCCAGCAGCCCTCAGCCTCGAGGGGGCGATACGCAGTATTTT. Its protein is CASSPQPRGGDTQYF.

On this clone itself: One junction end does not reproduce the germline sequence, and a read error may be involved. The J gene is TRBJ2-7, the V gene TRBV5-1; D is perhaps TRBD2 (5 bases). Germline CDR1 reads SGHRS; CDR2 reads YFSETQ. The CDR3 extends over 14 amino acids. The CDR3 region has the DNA TGCGCCAGCAGCCGGGAACGACATGGCTACGAGAAGTACTTC. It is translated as CASSRERHGYEKYF. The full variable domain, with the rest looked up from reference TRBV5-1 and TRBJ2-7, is KAGVTQTPRYLIKTRGQQVTLSCSPISGHRSVSWYQQTPGQGLQFLFEYFSETQRNKGNFPGRFSGRQFSNSRSEMNVSTLELGDSALYLCASSRERHGYEKYFGPGTRLTVT.

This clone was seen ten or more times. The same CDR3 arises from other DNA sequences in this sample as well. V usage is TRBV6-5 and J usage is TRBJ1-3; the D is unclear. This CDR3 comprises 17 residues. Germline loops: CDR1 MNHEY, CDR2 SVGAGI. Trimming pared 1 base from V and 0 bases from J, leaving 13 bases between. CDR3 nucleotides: TGTGCCAGCAGTTACTTGTCGAGACACCTCTCTGGAAACACCATATATTTT. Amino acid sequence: CASSYLSRHLSGNTIYF.

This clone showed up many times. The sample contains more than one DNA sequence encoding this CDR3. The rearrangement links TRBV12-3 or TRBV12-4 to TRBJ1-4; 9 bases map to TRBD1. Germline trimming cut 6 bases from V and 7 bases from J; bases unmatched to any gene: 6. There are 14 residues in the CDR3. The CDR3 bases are TGTGCCAGCAGCCGGGACAGGGTACGTGAAAAACTGTTTTTT. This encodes CASSRDRVREKLFF.